This is a list of T cell receptor beta chains from one sample in a study of T cell changes during pregnancy in multiple sclerosis. Profiling relied on immunoSEQ multiplex PCR, and the TCRdb table lists in-frame clones only, not all of them. The top ten clones hold about 2% of a sample with 51,000 or so clones, about 92% of them seen once. Material: peripheral blood, obtained in the second trimester of pregnancy. These receptors were collected from a female donor with multiple sclerosis, enrolled in a pregnancy study. Both conserved end residues are part of each CDR3. The D gene is left open where the match is weak. Expanded clones are given a class, and other clones once, few, many or no size at all.

clone_size: .
d_call: TRBD1
v_call: TRBV12-5
j_call: TRBJ2-6
cdr3_nt: TGTGCTAGTGGTTTGGTAACCAGATGGACAGGAAGCTCTGGGGCCAACGTCCTGACTTTC
cdr3_aa: CASGLVTRWTGSSGANVLTF

clone_size: .
d_call: .
v_call: TRBV6-6
j_call: TRBJ2-7
cdr3_nt: TGTGCCACCTCCGACAGCTACGAGCAGTACTTC
cdr3_aa: CATSDSYEQYF

clone_size: .
d_call: .
v_call: TRBV11-2
j_call: TRBJ2-2
cdr3_nt: TGTGCCAGCAGCTTAGGGGCCGTGGGCCTACTTAACACCGGGGAGCTGTTTTTT
cdr3_aa: CASSLGAVGLLNTGELFF

clone_size: .
d_call: TRBD1
v_call: TRBV7-3
j_call: TRBJ2-5
cdr3_nt: TGTGCCAGCAGCCTAGGACAGGGTGAAGGGACCCAGTACTTC
cdr3_aa: CASSLGQGEGTQYF

clone_size: .
d_call: TRBD2
v_call: TRBV19
j_call: TRBJ2-1
cdr3_nt: TGTGCCACGGGACTAGCGGTATACAATGAGCAGTTCTTC
cdr3_aa: CATGLAVYNEQFF

clone_size: .
d_call: .
v_call: TRBV28
j_call: TRBJ1-5
cdr3_nt: TGTGCCAGCAGGCAGGGAAGTCAGCCCCAGCATTTT
cdr3_aa: CASRQGSQPQHF

clone_size: .
d_call: .
v_call: TRBV18
j_call: TRBJ2-7
cdr3_nt: TGTGCCAGCTCACCGGGGCGACAGGCCTACGAGCAGTACTTC
cdr3_aa: CASSPGRQAYEQYF

clone_size: .
d_call: .
v_call: TRBV25-1
j_call: TRBJ2-2
cdr3_nt: TGTGCCAGCAGTGAATATAAAATCGGGGGTCACACCGGGGAGCTGTTTTTT
cdr3_aa: CASSEYKIGGHTGELFF

clone_size: .
d_call: TRBD1
v_call: TRBV19
j_call: TRBJ2-7
cdr3_nt: TGTGCCAGTAGTAAGTCGGGACAGGTATCCTACGAGCAGTACTTC
cdr3_aa: CASSKSGQVSYEQYF

clone_size: .
d_call: .
v_call: TRBV5-4
j_call: TRBJ2-2
cdr3_nt: TGTGCCAGCAGCTTGGTGGAGGCCGGGGAGCTGTTTTTT
cdr3_aa: CASSLVEAGELFF

clone_size: .
d_call: .
v_call: TRBV4-1
j_call: TRBJ2-1
cdr3_nt: TGCGCCAGCAGCGGGACAAAACAGTTCTTC
cdr3_aa: CASSGTKQFF

clone_size: .
d_call: TRBD2
v_call: TRBV5-4
j_call: TRBJ2-7
cdr3_nt: TGTGCCAGCAGCTCGGGACTAGCGGGGGGGGCCTACGAGCAGTACTTC
cdr3_aa: CASSSGLAGGAYEQYF

clone_size: .
d_call: .
v_call: TRBV7-2
j_call: TRBJ2-5
cdr3_nt: TGTGCCAGCAGCTCGGGATTGGGCAGGTACCAAGAGACCCAGTACTTC
cdr3_aa: CASSSGLGRYQETQYF

clone_size: .
d_call: TRBD1
v_call: TRBV25-1
j_call: TRBJ2-7
cdr3_nt: TGTGCCAGCAGTGCTTGGACAGGGGGGAGCTACGAGCAGTACTTC
cdr3_aa: CASSAWTGGSYEQYF

clone_size: .
d_call: .
v_call: TRBV29-1
j_call: TRBJ2-5
cdr3_nt: TGCAGCGTTGAAGAGGTCCTTAGCGGGACCCAGTACTTC
cdr3_aa: CSVEEVLSGTQYF

clone_size: .
d_call: TRBD2
v_call: TRBV11-2
j_call: TRBJ2-1
cdr3_nt: TGTGCCAGCAGCGTACTAGCGGGTTTTACCTACAATGAGCAGTTCTTC
cdr3_aa: CASSVLAGFTYNEQFF

clone_size: .
d_call: .
v_call: TRBV9
j_call: TRBJ2-1
cdr3_nt: TGTGCCAGCAGCGTAGAAAGCGGATCCTACAATGAGCAGTTCTTC
cdr3_aa: CASSVESGSYNEQFF

clone_size: .
d_call: .
v_call: TRBV28
j_call: TRBJ1-1
cdr3_nt: TGTGCCAGCAGCCCGTTGCCTTTCCTAGAAGCTTTCTTT
cdr3_aa: CASSPLPFLEAFF

clone_size: .
d_call: TRBD2
v_call: TRBV6-1
j_call: TRBJ2-7
cdr3_nt: TGTGCCAGCAAATCTAGCGGGTTTTACTACGAGCAGTACTTC
cdr3_aa: CASKSSGFYYEQYF

clone_size: .
d_call: .
v_call: TRBV7-6
j_call: TRBJ1-1
cdr3_nt: TGTGCCAGCAGCTTAGCGCAAGGAGGGCGGCCTGAAGCTTTCTTT
cdr3_aa: CASSLAQGGRPEAFF

clone_size: .
d_call: TRBD1
v_call: TRBV7-3
j_call: TRBJ1-1
cdr3_nt: TGTGCCAGCAGCTTAGGACAGGGCCACACTGAAGCTTTCTTT
cdr3_aa: CASSLGQGHTEAFF

clone_size: .
d_call: TRBD2
v_call: TRBV7-9
j_call: TRBJ2-5
cdr3_nt: TGTGCCAGCAGCCCAAATAGCGGGGGGGCAGAGACCCAGTACTTC
cdr3_aa: CASSPNSGGAETQYF

clone_size: .
d_call: .
v_call: TRBV2
j_call: TRBJ2-1
cdr3_nt: TGTGCCAGCAGTGAAATCGGAGCCTACAATGAGCAGTTCTTC
cdr3_aa: CASSEIGAYNEQFF

clone_size: .
d_call: .
v_call: TRBV28
j_call: TRBJ2-1
cdr3_nt: TGTGCCAGCAGTACAACCCAGGACTTGATATACAATGAGCAGTTCTTC
cdr3_aa: CASSTTQDLIYNEQFF

clone_size: once
d_call: .
v_call: TRBV11-3
j_call: TRBJ1-1
cdr3_nt: TGTGCCAGCAGCTTTGACTCGGAAGCTTTCTTT
cdr3_aa: CASSFDSEAFF

clone_size: .
d_call: .
v_call: TRBV19
j_call: TRBJ2-1
cdr3_nt: TGTGCCAGTAGTGTCCTGCGCGATGAGCAGTTCTTC
cdr3_aa: CASSVLRDEQFF

clone_size: .
d_call: TRBD1
v_call: TRBV10-3
j_call: TRBJ1-5
cdr3_nt: TGTGCCTCGCGGACAGGGGCCGATCAGCCCCAGCATTTT
cdr3_aa: CASRTGADQPQHF

clone_size: .
d_call: .
v_call: TRBV2
j_call: TRBJ2-7
cdr3_nt: TGTGCCAGCAGTTTAGCCTCCGGGACTCTTACCTACGAGCAGTACTTC
cdr3_aa: CASSLASGTLTYEQYF

clone_size: .
d_call: TRBD2
v_call: TRBV7-6
j_call: TRBJ2-3
cdr3_nt: TGTGCCAGCAGCCCGACGGGAGGAAGTTTGGATACGCAGTATTTT
cdr3_aa: CASSPTGGSLDTQYF

clone_size: once
d_call: TRBD1
v_call: TRBV4-3
j_call: TRBJ2-1
cdr3_nt: TGCGCCAGCAGCCAGGGGGACAGGGGTCCCTACAATGAGCAGTTCTTC
cdr3_aa: CASSQGDRGPYNEQFF

clone_size: .
d_call: TRBD2
v_call: TRBV13
j_call: TRBJ2-2
cdr3_nt: TGTGCCAGCAGCAGCGGGAGTGGGAACACCGGGGAGCTGTTTTTT
cdr3_aa: CASSSGSGNTGELFF

clone_size: .
d_call: .
v_call: TRBV4-3
j_call: TRBJ1-3
cdr3_nt: TGCGCCAGCAGCCAAGATCTAAGGCAGGGGCCCTCTGGAAACACCATATATTTT
cdr3_aa: CASSQDLRQGPSGNTIYF

clone_size: once
d_call: .
v_call: TRBV27
j_call: TRBJ2-1
cdr3_nt: TGTGCCAGCATGGGGGGAGGCTCGTTTTACAGCTCCTACAATGAGCAGTTCTTC
cdr3_aa: CASMGGGSFYSSYNEQFF

clone_size: .
d_call: TRBD1
v_call: TRBV18
j_call: TRBJ2-2
cdr3_nt: TGTGCCAGCTCACCACCGGACAGGGTCTCCGGGGAGCTGTTTTTT
cdr3_aa: CASSPPDRVSGELFF

clone_size: .
d_call: .
v_call: TRBV7-9
j_call: TRBJ2-1
cdr3_nt: TGTGCCAGCAGCTTAGCGGCGGGCAATGAGCAGTTCTTC
cdr3_aa: CASSLAAGNEQFF

clone_size: .
d_call: TRBD2
v_call: TRBV29-1
j_call: TRBJ2-1
cdr3_nt: TGCAGCGTTGAAGATAATCCCGGGACTAGCAATGAGCAGTTCTTC
cdr3_aa: CSVEDNPGTSNEQFF

clone_size: .
d_call: .
v_call: TRBV28
j_call: TRBJ2-7
cdr3_nt: TGTGCCAGCAGTTTTGGGAGCTCCTACGAGCAGTACTTC
cdr3_aa: CASSFGSSYEQYF